A selection of T cell receptor beta chains follows, all from one sample in a study of T-cell reconstitution after alpha-beta-depleted transplantation in children. TCRdb used MiXCR to reprocess the PCR reads, holding one entry per CDR3 protein. The profile covers 550,000 to 800,000 distinct CDR3 sequences, with roughly 14% appearing a single time and 0.79% taken by the ten largest. This material consisted of PBMCs, taken before TCRalphabeta/CD19-depleted stem cell transplant. The receptor set was obtained from a girl between 2 and 10 years old with congenital amegakaryocytic thrombocytopenia, due to receive a stem cell transplant. CDR3s leave out the opening cysteine and the closing phenylalanine or tryptophan.

v_call	j_call	cdr3_aa
TRBV4-2	TRBJ2-1	ASSQESPWGGNEQF
TRBV20-1	TRBJ2-5	SADSRGLVSETQY
TRBV12-3/TRBV12-4	TRBJ2-4	ASSLGFLAKNIQY
TRBV7-3	TRBJ2-3	ASSLLGGADTQY
TRBV20-1	TRBJ2-7	SVNRDKANEQY
TRBV20-1	TRBJ1-1	SFSGNRYTEAF
TRBV5-1	TRBJ1-1	ASSRRGLLTITEAF
TRBV6-5	TRBJ2-1	ASGSRTVEF
TRBV6-5	TRBJ2-1	ASSPTVSYNEQF
TRBV9	TRBJ2-7	ASSVKPTWNEQY
TRBV12-3/TRBV12-4	TRBJ2-7	ASSPGLKRPEQY
TRBV7-9	TRBJ2-1	ASRIAAGNEQF
TRBV7-9	TRBJ1-1	ASSSAGAEAF
TRBV20-1	TRBJ2-3	SALTGRPVGAPGTDTQY
TRBV5-1	TRBJ2-3	ASSLDGTGDVDTQY
TRBV11-2	TRBJ2-1	ASSLTSGPAYNEQF
TRBV4-1	TRBJ1-5	ASSQTPNSNQPQH
TRBV18	TRBJ2-7	ASSLNGQRSSYEQY
TRBV5-1	TRBJ2-1	ASSLDRGSDEQF
TRBV4-1	TRBJ2-3	ASSQEGLADTQY
TRBV7-6	TRBJ1-3	ASSNRAGNTIY
TRBV29-1	TRBJ2-5	SATLGETQY
TRBV20-1	TRBJ2-5	SAGPAETQY
TRBV15	TRBJ2-1	ATSRESNEQF